What follows are 26 T cell receptor beta chains derived from one specimen sequenced in a study of CXCR3-negative and CXCR3-positive naive CD8 T cells. Notes on the study in general: CXCR3-positive naive cells had more hydrophobic TRB CDR3s than CXCR3-negative naive cells.

Through 5' RACE with UMI labels, the TRB cDNA libraries were prepared. TCRdb re-analyzed the 5' RACE reads; it lists each CDR3 protein once, without DNA. In total, the table holds more than 100,000 distinct CDR3 sequences. No cognate antigen is known for these TCRs. Sequenced material: naive CXCR3+ CD8+ T cells from blood. Subset reported: CD45RO-CCR7+CD27+CD95- naive CD8+ T cells expressing CXCR3 (TNR3+). The source of these receptors is a human donor in good health. Some clones in this sample may be carry-over from other donors' samples.

The chain recombines TRBV12-3 or TRBV12-4 with TRBJ2-4; TCRdb indicates TRBD1, and absent DNA this call remains unverified. This CDR3 contains 14 residues. The CDR3 protein is CASSFDSQGDIQYF.

CDR3 protein: CSVGTAGGYEQYF. The chain uses TRBV29-1 and TRBJ2-7; checking the TCRdb D call of TRBD2 is not possible without DNA. CDR1 and CDR2 (germline): SQVTM, ANQGSEA. The CDR3 loop spans 13 amino acids.

This chain joins TRBV11-2 and TRBJ2-7; TCRdb gives TRBD2 as the D gene, but with no DNA this cannot be confirmed. Looked up from germline, CDR1 is SGHAT and CDR2 is FQNNGV. The CDR3 runs to 15 residues. CDR3 sequence: CASSHLAGSSYEQYF. Complete variable domain (other parts from reference TRBV11-2 and TRBJ2-7): EAGVAQSPRYKIIEKRQSVAFWCNPISGHATLYWYQQILGQGPKLLIQFQNNGVVDDSQLPKDRFSAERLKGVDSTLKIQPAKLEDSAVYLCASSHLAGSSYEQYFGPGTRLTVT.

The CDR3 sequence is CASIAGTGDPLETQYF. This chain links TRBV6-2 or TRBV6-3 with TRBJ2-5; the D gene TCRdb calls, TRBD1, cannot be checked with no DNA. CDR3 size: 16 residues. Germline V gene sequence: CDR1 MNHEY, CDR2 SVGEGT.

The V gene is TRBV9, the J gene TRBJ2-1; the D call from TCRdb, TRBD1, cannot be confirmed without DNA. The CDR3 sequence is 18 residues long. Germline lookup yields CDR1 SGDLS and CDR2 YYNGEE. The chain's CDR3 is CASSPRSGGDSSYNEQFF.

V usage is TRBV5-1 and J usage is TRBJ2-1; checking the TCRdb D call of TRBD2 is not possible without DNA. Germline V lookup: CDR1 SGHRS, CDR2 YFSETQ. The CDR3 runs 14 residues. CDR3 residues: CASSLAGFYNEQFF.

The genes are TRBV7-3 and TRBJ2-3; no DNA is available, so the TRBD1 call from TCRdb remains unchecked. Per the germline V gene, CDR1 is SGHTA and CDR2 is FQGTGA. The CDR3 runs 16 residues. CDR3 in amino acids: CASSSKGRGRDDTQYF.

The J gene is TRBJ2-1, the V gene TRBV27; with no DNA, the TCRdb D assignment of TRBD2 cannot be verified. Germline CDR1 reads MNHEY; CDR2 reads SMNVEV (reference sequence). This CDR3 has 13 residues. CDR3 loop: CAASSGSTDEQFF.

The chain is built from TRBV6-5 and TRBJ2-7; TCRdb proposes TRBD1, but this gene call is untestable without DNA. Germline V lookup: CDR1 MNHEY, CDR2 SVGAGI. The CDR3 spans 14 residues. The CDR3 here is CASSSSWVSGEQYF.

The chain employs TRBV15 and TRBJ2-1. CDR3 size: 14 residues. The germline CDR1 and CDR2 sequences are LNHNV and YYDKDF (reference sequence). This CDR3 is CATSRDFAYNEQFF.

The chain recombines TRBV7-8 with TRBJ2-7. The CDR3 sequence is 15 residues long. The germline V gene has CDR1 SGHVS and CDR2 FQNEAQ. The CDR3 region is CASSLLDGWSREQYF.

The V and J genes are TRBV7-9 and TRBJ2-7; TCRdb outputs TRBD1, but without DNA this stays unchecked. CDR1 is SEHNR, CDR2 FQNEAQ, per germline (reference sequence). The CDR3 length is 14 residues. CDR3: CASSSAGVFYEQYF.

The chain joins TRBV20-1 to TRBJ2-7; TCRdb indicates TRBD1, and absent DNA this call remains unverified. The CDR3 runs to 13 residues. Germline V gene data show CDR1 as DFQATT and CDR2 as SNEGSKA (reference sequence). CDR3 protein: CSARGDIFYEQYF.

The chain joins TRBV5-1 to TRBJ2-7; checking the TCRdb D call of TRBD1 is not possible without DNA. The CDR3 contains 14 residues. CDR1 is SGHRS, CDR2 YFSETQ, per germline. CDR3 amino acids: CASSFGQGRYEQYF.

This chain connects TRBV20-1 to TRBJ1-2; the TCRdb call, TRBD1, lacks DNA for checking. CDR3 length equals 13 residues. Germline V gives CDR1 DFQATT, CDR2 SNEGSKA (reference sequence). CDR3 sequence: CSAAGTGFYGYTF.

V gene TRBV14 combines with J gene TRBJ2-5. The CDR3 extends over 15 amino acids. Germline V gene data show CDR1 as SGHDN and CDR2 as FVKESK. The CDR3 loop is CASSSNKRIQETQYF.

This chain links TRBV7-9 with TRBJ2-1; TCRdb lists TRBD1, though no DNA is available to test this call. CDR3 length: 15 amino acids. The V gene's germline CDR1 is SEHNR and CDR2 FQNEAQ (reference sequence). The CDR3: CASSLGTGSPNEQFF.

The V gene is TRBV4-1, the J gene TRBJ2-7; TCRdb outputs TRBD2, but without DNA this stays unchecked. Germline CDR1 MGHRA, CDR2 YSYEKL. The CDR3 length is 15 residues. The CDR3 protein is CASSPIAGDSYEQYF.

The chain recombines TRBV4-2 with TRBJ2-3; TCRdb selects TRBD2, and the lack of DNA leaves this call unchecked. CDR1 and CDR2 from the germline V gene are LGHNA and YNFKEQ. This CDR3 is built from 17 residues. CDR3 in amino acids: CASSQGSSGRRTDTQYF.

This chain joins TRBV28 and TRBJ2-1; the TCRdb call, TRBD1, lacks DNA for checking. Germline V gene lookup returns CDR1 MDHEN and CDR2 SYDVKM. This CDR3 is 12 amino acids long. CDR3 residues: CASGTGDNEQFF.

This chain joins TRBV12-3 or TRBV12-4 and TRBJ2-7. CDR3 length: 13 amino acids. This CDR3 reads CASSFGAADEQYF.

The genes are TRBV29-1 and TRBJ2-7; TCRdb's assignment of TRBD1 cannot be checked, as there is no DNA. The CDR3 covers 14 residues. In germline, CDR1 is SQVTM, CDR2 ANQGSEA. CDR3 residues: CSVETETSSYEQYF.

The chain links TRBV29-1 to TRBJ1-2; checking the TCRdb D call of TRBD1 is not possible without DNA. CDR1 is SQVTM, CDR2 ANQGSEA, per germline. This CDR3 spans 13 amino acids. The CDR3 reads CSVETGGDYGYTF.

The rearrangement uses TRBV7-3 and TRBJ2-1; TCRdb calls TRBD1, which cannot be checked without DNA. This CDR3 contains 17 residues. Germline lookup yields CDR1 SGHTA and CDR2 FQGTGA. This CDR3 is CASSPTGGQFPFNEQFF.

V usage is TRBV7-2 and J usage is TRBJ2-2; TCRdb's D call of TRBD1 is untestable without DNA. This CDR3 is built from 15 residues. The germline gives CDR1 SGHTA, CDR2 FQGNSA. This CDR3 reads CASSSRQGAFGELFF.

The V gene is TRBV27, the J gene TRBJ2-7. In germline, CDR1 is MNHEY, CDR2 SMNVEV (reference sequence). This CDR3 comprises 14 residues. CDR3 in amino acids: CASSLSGNSYEQYF.